This TCR beta chain was sequenced for a study of blood T cell repertoires in COVID-19. The study recruited people aged about 18 to 95 years across some 23 US areas. Participants had their cohort set by participant-reported clinical history. How the authors handled the data: Cell counts per sample came from amplifying reference gene primers. The data were produced by immunoSEQ multiplex PCR, yet TCRdb's version contains in-frame clones alone and is incomplete. That table supplies the V and J calls and clone size; D and trimming were determined from the DNA. The sample carries about 260,000 clones, approximately 79% recorded once. This CDR3 contains 14 residues. Germline V gene lookup returns CDR1 ENHRY and CDR2 SYGVKD. The junction had 9 bases not matched to a gene; V was cut back by 10 bases and J by 7 bases.

The chain uses TRBV10-3 and TRBJ2-1; TRBD2 agrees at 11 bases. The sequence came from a man aged 30 to 45 with acute COVID-19. The sequenced sample was PBMCs or T cells enriched from blood (not recorded which). CDR3 amino acids: CATSLAGGGNEQFF. In DNA, the CDR3 is TGTGCCACCTCCCTAGCGGGAGGAGGAAATGAGCAGTTCTTC.